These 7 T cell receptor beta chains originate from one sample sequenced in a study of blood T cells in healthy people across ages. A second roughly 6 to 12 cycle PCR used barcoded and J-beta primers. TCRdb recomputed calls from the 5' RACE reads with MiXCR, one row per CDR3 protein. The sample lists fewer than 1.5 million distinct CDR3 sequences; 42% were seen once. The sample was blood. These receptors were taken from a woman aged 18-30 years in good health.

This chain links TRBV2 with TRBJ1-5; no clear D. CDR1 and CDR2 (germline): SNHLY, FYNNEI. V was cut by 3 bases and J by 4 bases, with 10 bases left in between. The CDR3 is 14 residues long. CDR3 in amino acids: CASSDIALNQPQHF. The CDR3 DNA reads TGTGCCAGCAGTGATATTGCGCTTAATCAGCCCCAGCATTTT.

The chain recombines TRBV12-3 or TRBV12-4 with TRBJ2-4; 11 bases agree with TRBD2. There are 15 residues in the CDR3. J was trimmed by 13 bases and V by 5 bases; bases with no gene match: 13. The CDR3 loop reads CASSPWTSGPSEQYF. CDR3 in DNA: TGTGCCAGCAGTCCCTGGACTAGCGGGCCCTCGGAGCAGTACTTC.

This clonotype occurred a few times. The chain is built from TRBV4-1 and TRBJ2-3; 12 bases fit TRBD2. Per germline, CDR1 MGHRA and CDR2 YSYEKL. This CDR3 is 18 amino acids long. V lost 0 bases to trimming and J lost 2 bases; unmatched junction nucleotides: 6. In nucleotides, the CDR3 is TGCGCCAGCAGCCAAGAACTAGCGGGAGGCGAAATCACAGATACGCAGTATTTT. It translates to CASSQELAGGEITDTQYF.

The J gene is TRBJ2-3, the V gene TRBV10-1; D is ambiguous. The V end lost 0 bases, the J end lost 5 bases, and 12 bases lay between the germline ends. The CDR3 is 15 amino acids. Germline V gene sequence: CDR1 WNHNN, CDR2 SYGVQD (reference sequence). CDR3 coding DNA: TGCGCCAGCAGTGAGTCGAGTCACAGAGGAGATACGCAGTATTTT. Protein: CASSESSHRGDTQYF.

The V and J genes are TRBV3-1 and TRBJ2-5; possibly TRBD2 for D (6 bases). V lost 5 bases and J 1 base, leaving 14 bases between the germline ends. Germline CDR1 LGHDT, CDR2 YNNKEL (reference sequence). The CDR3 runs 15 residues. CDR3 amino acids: CASSEGSGTQETQYF. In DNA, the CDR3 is TGTGCCAGCAGCGAAGGTAGCGGTACCCAAGAGACCCAGTACTTC.

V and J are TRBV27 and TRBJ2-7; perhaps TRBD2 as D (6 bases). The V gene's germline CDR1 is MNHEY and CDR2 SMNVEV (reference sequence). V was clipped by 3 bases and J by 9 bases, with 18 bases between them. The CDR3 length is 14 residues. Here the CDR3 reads CASSLDQAGLGQYF. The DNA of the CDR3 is TGTGCCAGCAGTTTGGACCAGGCGGGGCTAGGGCAGTACTTC.

CDR3 DNA sequence: TGTGCCAGCAGTTCGAAACCGACAGGGAGTTACGAGCAGTACTTC. This gives the protein CASSSKPTGSYEQYF. The J gene is TRBJ2-7, the V gene TRBV12-3 or TRBV12-4, with TRBD1 identical over 7 bases. Trimming took 4 bases from V and 4 from J; bases not matched to a gene: 10. The CDR3 length is 15 residues.